One sample yielded the 8 T cell receptor beta chains listed below, sequenced in a study of shared clonotypes between healthy human individuals. TCRdb's table, derived via immunoSEQ multiplex PCR, lists solely in-frame clones and lacks some. The sample lists millions of clones, around 93% seen once, with 1.5% to 2% in the top ten. CD8 cells regarded as naive lacked CD45RO, were positively chosen for CCR7, and omitted terminally differentiated effector memory CD45RA+ cells. Sequencing input: naive CD8+ T cells from PBMCs. All receptors come from a man aged 18 to 35 in good health. Some clones in this sample may be carry-over from other donors' samples.

J is TRBJ2-3 and V is TRBV6-1, with 11 bases that match TRBD2. CDR1 is MNHNS and CDR2 is SASEGT in the germline V gene. CDR3 length equals 15 residues. The V and J ends lost 6 bases and 2 bases, in that order; junction bases with no gene match: 4. The CDR3 loop is CASSLLAGDTDTQYF. CDR3 nucleotides: TGTGCCAGCAGCCTACTAGCGGGAGACACAGATACGCAGTATTTT.

As regards this clone: A clone one base away is much larger, so this may be a read error. The sample carries other DNA sequences with the same CDR3. J is TRBJ2-3 and V is TRBV7-9; no clear D. The CDR3 runs 13 residues. Trimming stripped 1 base from V and 0 bases from J, with 2 bases between. Germline lookup yields CDR1 SEHNR and CDR2 FQNEAQ (reference sequence). CDR3 bases: TGTGCCAGCAGCTTAGGGAGCACAGATACGCAGTATTTT. Protein product: CASSLGSTDTQYF.

The V call is TRBV27, the J call TRBJ2-1, with a weak D call TRBD2 (6 bases). V dropped 4 bases and J dropped 2 bases, with 12 bases sitting between them. Germline CDR1 is MNHEY and CDR2 is SMNVEV (reference sequence). CDR3 length equals 15 residues. Here the CDR3 reads CASSWDSGPYNEQFF. In nucleotides, the CDR3 is TGTGCCAGCAGTTGGGATAGCGGTCCCTACAATGAGCAGTTCTTC.

The rearrangement links TRBV9 to TRBJ2-7, with TRBD2 as a possible D gene (6 bases). Germline CDR1 and CDR2: SGDLS and YYNGEE. With 4 bases removed from V and 2 bases from J, the gap between germline ends came to 13 bases. The CDR3 loop spans 14 amino acids. The CDR3 sequence: CASSSRGLPYEQYF. CDR3 in DNA: TGTGCCAGCAGCTCACGAGGACTACCCTACGAGCAGTACTTC.

The chain has TRBV7-9 and TRBJ2-1, with a weak D call TRBD2 (5 bases). With 5 bases removed from V and 3 bases from J, the gap between germline ends came to 14 bases. Germline CDR1 and CDR2: SEHNR and FQNEAQ (reference sequence). The CDR3 extends over 15 amino acids. Here the CDR3 reads CASSPDSVVYNEQFF. In DNA form, the CDR3 reads TGTGCCAGCAGCCCGGACTCGGTAGTCTACAATGAGCAGTTCTTC.

V and J are TRBV28 and TRBJ2-7; 7 bases match TRBD2. V dropped 7 bases and J dropped 2; count of bases not matched to a gene: 8. Germline assignment: CDR1 MDHEN and CDR2 SYDVKM. The length of the CDR3 is 14 residues. The CDR3 region is CASTLGGWTYEQYF. CDR3 bases: TGTGCCAGCACCCTCGGGGGGTGGACCTACGAGCAGTACTTC.

The rearrangement joins TRBV7-9 to TRBJ2-1; 9 bases map to TRBD2. Germline V gives CDR1 SEHNR, CDR2 FQNEAQ (reference sequence). The CDR3 is made up of 18 amino acids. With 5 bases clipped from V and 0 bases from J, the junction kept 11 bases outside the gene matches. The CDR3, as DNA: TGTGCCAGCAGCCCCTCGCGAGCTAGCGGGAACTCCTACAATGAGCAGTTCTTC. As protein: CASSPSRASGNSYNEQFF.

This clone came up once. The chain joins TRBV5-6 to TRBJ2-3, with a weak D call TRBD2 (5 bases). Germline V gene data show CDR1 as SGHDT and CDR2 as YYEEEE. V dropped 4 bases and J dropped 2 bases, with 8 bases sitting between them. The CDR3 covers 13 residues. DNA of the CDR3: TGTGCCAGCAGCCTGGAGGACACAGATACGCAGTATTTT. This encodes CASSLEDTDTQYF.